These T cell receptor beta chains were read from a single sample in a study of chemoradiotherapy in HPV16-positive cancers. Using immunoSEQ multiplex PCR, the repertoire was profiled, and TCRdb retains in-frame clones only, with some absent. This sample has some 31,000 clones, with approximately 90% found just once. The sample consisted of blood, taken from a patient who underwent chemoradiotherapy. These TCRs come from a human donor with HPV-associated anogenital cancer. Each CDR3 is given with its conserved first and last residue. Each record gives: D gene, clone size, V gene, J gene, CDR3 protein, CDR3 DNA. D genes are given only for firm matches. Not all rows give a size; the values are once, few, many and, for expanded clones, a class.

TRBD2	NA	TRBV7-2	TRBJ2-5	CASSFISGGWQETQYF	TGTGCCAGCAGCTTTATTAGCGGGGGCTGGCAAGAGACCCAGTACTTC
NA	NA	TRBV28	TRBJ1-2	CASSFGQGRGGYTF	TGTGCCAGCAGTTTTGGTCAGGGGAGGGGTGGCTACACCTTC
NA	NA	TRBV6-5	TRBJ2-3	CASSYSSSVDTQYF	TGTGCCAGCAGTTACTCTTCTAGCGTGGATACGCAGTATTTT
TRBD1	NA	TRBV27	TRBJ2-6	CASSGQGSGANVLTF	TGTGCCAGCAGTGGACAGGGGTCTGGGGCCAACGTCCTGACTTTC
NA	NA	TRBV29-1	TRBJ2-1	CSPRSQIGEQFF	TGCAGCCCTCGTAGTCAGATCGGCGAGCAGTTCTTC
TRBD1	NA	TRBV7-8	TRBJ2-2	CASSYRGNTGELFF	TGTGCCAGCAGCTACAGGGGGAACACCGGGGAGCTGTTTTTT
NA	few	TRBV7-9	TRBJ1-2	CASSSDRFSNYGYTF	TGTGCCAGCAGCTCGGACAGATTTTCTAACTATGGCTACACCTTC
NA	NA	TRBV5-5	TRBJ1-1	CASSLAVWDDSEAFF	TGTGCCAGCAGCTTGGCGGTGTGGGATGATAGTGAAGCTTTCTTT
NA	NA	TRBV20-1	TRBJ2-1	CSGHGENEQFF	TGCAGTGGACATGGGGAAAATGAGCAGTTCTTC
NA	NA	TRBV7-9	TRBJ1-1	CASSLGREWDYYTEAFF	TGTGCCAGCAGCTTAGGCAGGGAGTGGGACTATTACACTGAAGCTTTCTTT
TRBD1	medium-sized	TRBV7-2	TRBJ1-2	CASSFGQDYGYTF	TGTGCCAGCAGCTTTGGACAGGACTATGGCTACACCTTC
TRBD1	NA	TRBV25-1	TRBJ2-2	CASTSTGVNTGELFF	TGTGCCAGCACCTCGACAGGGGTTAACACCGGGGAGCTGTTTTTT
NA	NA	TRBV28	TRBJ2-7	CASTNIGGLYEQYF	TGTGCCAGCACCAACATAGGGGGATTGTACGAGCAGTACTTC
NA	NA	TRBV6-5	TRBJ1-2	CASSYSRTDDGYTF	TGTGCCAGCAGTTACTCGCGGACAGATGACGGCTACACCTTC
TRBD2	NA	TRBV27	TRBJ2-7	CASSSPPGLGYEQYF	TGTGCCAGCAGTTCCCCACCGGGACTAGGCTACGAGCAGTACTTC
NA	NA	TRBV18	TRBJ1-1	CASSWDTVNTEAFF	TGTGCCAGCAGCTGGGACACAGTGAACACTGAAGCTTTCTTT
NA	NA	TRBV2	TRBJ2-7	CASSEVRPAEGEQYF	TGTGCCAGCAGTGAAGTACGTCCCGCCGAGGGCGAGCAGTACTTC
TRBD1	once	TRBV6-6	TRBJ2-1	CASSFTGQGAYEQFF	TGTGCCAGCAGCTTTACGGGACAGGGGGCGTATGAGCAGTTCTTC
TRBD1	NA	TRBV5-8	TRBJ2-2	CASSLERTGEGPNTGELFF	TGTGCCAGCAGCTTGGAAAGGACAGGGGAAGGGCCGAACACCGGGGAGCTGTTTTTT
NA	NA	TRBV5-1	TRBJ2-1	CASSLEGSGYNEQFF	TGCGCCAGCAGCTTGGAGGGTAGCGGCTACAATGAGCAGTTCTTC
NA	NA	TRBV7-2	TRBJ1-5	CASSLELFQPQHF	TGTGCCAGCAGCTTAGAACTATTTCAGCCCCAGCATTTT
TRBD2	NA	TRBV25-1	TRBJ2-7	CASSEYFSGRYEQYF	TGTGCCAGCAGTGAATATTTTAGCGGGAGGTACGAGCAGTACTTC
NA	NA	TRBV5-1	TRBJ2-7	CASSLDSTSYEQYF	TGCGCCAGCAGCTTGGATTCAACTTCCTACGAGCAGTACTTC
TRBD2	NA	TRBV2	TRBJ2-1	CASSEAVAGGDPEQFF	TGTGCCAGCAGTGAAGCGGTAGCGGGAGGGGATCCTGAGCAGTTCTTC
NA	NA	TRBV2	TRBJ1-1	CASGVSTANTEAFF	TGTGCCAGCGGGGTCTCGACAGCGAACACTGAAGCTTTCTTT
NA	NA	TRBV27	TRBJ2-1	CASISQRGNEQFF	TGTGCCAGCATCTCCCAAAGGGGGAATGAGCAGTTCTTC
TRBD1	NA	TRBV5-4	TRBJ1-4	CASSLWGQSNEKLFF	TGTGCCAGCAGCTTGTGGGGACAGTCTAATGAAAAACTGTTTTTT
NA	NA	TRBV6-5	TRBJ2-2	CASSYHRGTGELFF	TGTGCCAGCAGTTACCACAGAGGCACCGGGGAGCTGTTTTTT
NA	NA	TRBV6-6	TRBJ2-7	CASSRRDGKPDEQYF	TGTGCCAGCAGTAGAAGGGACGGAAAGCCAGACGAGCAGTACTTC
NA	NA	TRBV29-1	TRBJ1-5	CSVGDNAQPQHF	TGCAGCGTTGGTGACAATGCCCAGCCCCAGCATTTT
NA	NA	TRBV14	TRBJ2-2	CASSRWTSNTGELFF	TGTGCCAGCAGCCGCTGGACAAGCAACACCGGGGAGCTGTTTTTT
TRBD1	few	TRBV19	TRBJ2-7	CASSLLGTGGEQYF	TGTGCCAGTAGTCTTCTTGGGACAGGGGGCGAGCAGTACTTC
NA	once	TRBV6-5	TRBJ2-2	CASSYSLPLNTGELFF	TGTGCCAGCAGTTACTCACTACCACTAAACACCGGGGAGCTGTTTTTT
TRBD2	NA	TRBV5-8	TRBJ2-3	CASSDHQGERETSTTDTQYF	TGTGCCAGCAGCGATCATCAAGGAGAGCGGGAGACTTCTACCACAGATACGCAGTATTTT
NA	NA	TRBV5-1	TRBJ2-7	CASSLEGHYAIF	TGCGCCAGCAGCTTGGAGGGACACTATGCGATCTTC
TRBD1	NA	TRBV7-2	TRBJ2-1	CASSLDSQGAYNEQFF	TGTGCCAGCAGCTTAGATTCACAGGGGGCCTACAATGAGCAGTTCTTC
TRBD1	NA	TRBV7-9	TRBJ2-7	CASSPRTGQLLSYEQYF	TGTGCCAGCAGCCCCCGGACAGGCCAATTACTATCCTACGAGCAGTACTTC
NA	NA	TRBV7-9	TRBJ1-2	CASSSEVGYTF	TGTGCCAGCAGCTCGGAGGTTGGCTACACCTTC
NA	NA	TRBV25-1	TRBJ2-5	CASSEGAETQYF	TGTGCCAGCAGTGAAGGCGCGGAGACCCAGTACTTC
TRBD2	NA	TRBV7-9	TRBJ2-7	CASSKTSGGSYEQYF	TGTGCCAGCAGTAAGACTAGCGGGGGGTCCTACGAGCAGTACTTC
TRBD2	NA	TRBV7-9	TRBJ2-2	CASSSRGGTGELFF	TGTGCCAGCAGCTCGCGGGGGGGGACCGGGGAGCTGTTTTTT
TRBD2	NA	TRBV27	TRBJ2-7	CASSLAGGPEQYF	TGTGCCAGCAGTTTAGCGGGGGGGCCCGAGCAGTACTTC
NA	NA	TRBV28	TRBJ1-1	CASRRTWNTEAFF	TGTGCCAGCAGGCGGACTTGGAACACTGAAGCTTTCTTT
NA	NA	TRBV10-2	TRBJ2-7	CASSESNLGLRASYEQYF	TGCGCCAGCAGTGAGTCGAATTTGGGCCTCAGGGCATCCTACGAGCAGTACTTC
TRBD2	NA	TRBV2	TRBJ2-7	CASSAGTSSGYEQYF	TGTGCCAGCAGCGCCGGGACTAGTTCGGGGTACGAGCAGTACTTC
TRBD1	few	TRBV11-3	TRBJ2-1	CASSPGQGDEQFF	TGTGCCAGCAGCCCCGGACAGGGGGATGAGCAGTTCTTC
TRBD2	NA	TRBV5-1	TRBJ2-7	CASSLCSGSGEQYF	TGCGCCAGCAGCTTGTGTAGCGGGAGTGGCGAGCAGTACTTC